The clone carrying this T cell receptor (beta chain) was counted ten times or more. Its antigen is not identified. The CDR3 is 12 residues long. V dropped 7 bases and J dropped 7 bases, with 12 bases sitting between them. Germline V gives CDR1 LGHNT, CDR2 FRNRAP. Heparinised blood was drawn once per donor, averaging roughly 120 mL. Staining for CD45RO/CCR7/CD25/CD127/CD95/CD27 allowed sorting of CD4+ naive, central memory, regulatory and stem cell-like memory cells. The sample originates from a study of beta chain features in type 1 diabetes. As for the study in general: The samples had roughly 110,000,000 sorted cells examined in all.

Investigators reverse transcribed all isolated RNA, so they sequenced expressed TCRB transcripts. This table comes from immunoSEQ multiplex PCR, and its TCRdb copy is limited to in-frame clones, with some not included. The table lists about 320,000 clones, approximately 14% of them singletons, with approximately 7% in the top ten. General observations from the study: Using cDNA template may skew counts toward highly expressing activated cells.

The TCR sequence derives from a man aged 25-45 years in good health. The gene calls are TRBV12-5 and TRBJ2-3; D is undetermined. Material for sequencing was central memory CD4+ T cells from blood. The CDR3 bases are TGTGCTAGTGCCCCGAGTATGAATACGCAGTATTTT. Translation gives CASAPSMNTQYF.